The rows below give T cell receptor beta chains drawn from one sample of a study of blood T cell repertoires in COVID-19. Some clones are missing from TCRdb's copy, which holds only in-frame ones; the method was immunoSEQ multiplex PCR. The profile shows approximately 160,000 clones, around four fifths of them singletons. Specimen: peripheral blood. The receptors were gathered from a man between 65 and 85 years old with acute or convalescent COVID-19. CDR3s include the opening cysteine and the closing phenylalanine or tryptophan. Fields, in order: V gene, D gene, clone size, J gene, CDR3 DNA, CDR3 protein. The D gene is left open where the match is weak. Clone size is not always given. Where it is, it says once, few, many or a class for expanded clones.

v_call: TRBV5-1
d_call: TRBD1
clone_size: -
j_call: TRBJ2-7
cdr3_nt: TGCGCCAGCAGCTTTGCGACAGGGGTTTCCTACGAGCAGTACTTC
cdr3_aa: CASSFATGVSYEQYF

v_call: TRBV19
d_call: TRBD1
clone_size: -
j_call: TRBJ1-2
cdr3_nt: TGTGCCAGTAGTCGGGGGACAGAAATATTCTATGGCTACACCTTC
cdr3_aa: CASSRGTEIFYGYTF

v_call: TRBV7-9
d_call: -
clone_size: -
j_call: TRBJ2-5
cdr3_nt: TGTGCCAGCAGCTTAGGTGGCTCCCCCGGCGGAAAGACCCAGTACTTC
cdr3_aa: CASSLGGSPGGKTQYF

v_call: TRBV6-4
d_call: -
clone_size: -
j_call: TRBJ2-1
cdr3_nt: TGTGCCAGCAGTGAAATTACAGGGAGTTTGGTTGAGCAGTTCTTC
cdr3_aa: CASSEITGSLVEQFF

v_call: TRBV6-5
d_call: TRBD2
clone_size: few
j_call: TRBJ2-1
cdr3_nt: TGTGCCAGCCGGTTGTTCAGGGAGGGTTACAATGAGCAGTTCTTC
cdr3_aa: CASRLFREGYNEQFF

v_call: TRBV18
d_call: TRBD1
clone_size: -
j_call: TRBJ2-7
cdr3_nt: TGTGCCAGCTCACCGACAGGGCTCGAGCAGTACTTC
cdr3_aa: CASSPTGLEQYF

v_call: TRBV7-2
d_call: -
clone_size: -
j_call: TRBJ1-1
cdr3_nt: TGTGCCAGCAGCTTAGAATGGACAGCCTACACTGAAGCTTTCTTT
cdr3_aa: CASSLEWTAYTEAFF

v_call: TRBV4-2
d_call: -
clone_size: -
j_call: TRBJ1-5
cdr3_nt: TGTGCCAGCAGCCAGTGGGCGCTTAAGGCTCAGCCCCAGCATTTT
cdr3_aa: CASSQWALKAQPQHF

v_call: TRBV18
d_call: -
clone_size: -
j_call: TRBJ2-3
cdr3_nt: TGTGCCAGCTCACCATCATCGGGGGGCAGCACAGATACGCAGTATTTT
cdr3_aa: CASSPSSGGSTDTQYF

v_call: TRBV25-1
d_call: TRBD2
clone_size: -
j_call: TRBJ2-3
cdr3_nt: TGTGCCAGCAGTGGGGGACTAGCGGGGTTAGCAGATACGCAGTATTTT
cdr3_aa: CASSGGLAGLADTQYF

v_call: TRBV7-2
d_call: -
clone_size: -
j_call: TRBJ2-7
cdr3_nt: TGTGCCAGCAGCTTAGGCAGGGCGAAGAACGAGCAGTACTTC
cdr3_aa: CASSLGRAKNEQYF

v_call: TRBV7-7
d_call: -
clone_size: -
j_call: TRBJ2-7
cdr3_nt: TGTGCTAGCAGCTTAGCGGTAGGGGATACCTACGAGCAGTACTTC
cdr3_aa: CASSLAVGDTYEQYF

v_call: TRBV21-1
d_call: -
clone_size: -
j_call: TRBJ1-2
cdr3_nt: TGTGCCAGCAGCAAGGGGGTCTCCGACAGGGCTGTCTATGGCTACACCTTC
cdr3_aa: CASSKGVSDRAVYGYTF

v_call: TRBV24-1
d_call: TRBD2
clone_size: -
j_call: TRBJ2-1
cdr3_nt: TGTGCCACCAGTGTAAGCGGGGGGGCAGAAGAGCAGTTCTTC
cdr3_aa: CATSVSGGAEEQFF

v_call: TRBV6-5
d_call: TRBD1
clone_size: -
j_call: TRBJ2-3
cdr3_nt: TGTGCCAGCAGCGGGACAGGCACAGATACGCAGTATTTT
cdr3_aa: CASSGTGTDTQYF

v_call: TRBV27
d_call: -
clone_size: -
j_call: TRBJ2-3
cdr3_nt: TGTGCCAGCAGTCCGATAGTTGCGGGGCTGAATACGCAGTATTTT
cdr3_aa: CASSPIVAGLNTQYF

v_call: TRBV28
d_call: -
clone_size: -
j_call: TRBJ1-1
cdr3_nt: TGTGCCAGCAGTTCTGTGGGAGACCGCGCGGACACTGAAGCTTTCTTT
cdr3_aa: CASSSVGDRADTEAFF

v_call: TRBV29-1
d_call: -
clone_size: -
j_call: TRBJ1-1
cdr3_nt: TGCAGCGGCGCCCAGGGAAGATCGTTCACTGAAGCTTTCTTT
cdr3_aa: CSGAQGRSFTEAFF

v_call: TRBV13
d_call: -
clone_size: few
j_call: TRBJ1-3
cdr3_nt: TGTGCCAGCAGCTTAGACCATTCGAGTGGAAACACCATATATTTT
cdr3_aa: CASSLDHSSGNTIYF

v_call: TRBV18
d_call: -
clone_size: -
j_call: TRBJ2-7
cdr3_nt: TGTGCCAGCTCACCGAGGCCCTACGAGCAGTACTTC
cdr3_aa: CASSPRPYEQYF

v_call: TRBV30
d_call: TRBD1
clone_size: few
j_call: TRBJ2-1
cdr3_nt: TGTGCCTGGAGTGACTCGGGACAGAGAGAGCAGTTCTTC
cdr3_aa: CAWSDSGQREQFF

v_call: TRBV18
d_call: -
clone_size: -
j_call: TRBJ1-1
cdr3_nt: TGTGCCAGCTCACCACAGGAGGGTTTCTCTGAAGCTTTCTTT
cdr3_aa: CASSPQEGFSEAFF

v_call: TRBV18
d_call: -
clone_size: -
j_call: TRBJ1-1
cdr3_nt: TGTGCCAGCTCGGGCTCCTTCGACCCTGAAGCTTTCTTT
cdr3_aa: CASSGSFDPEAFF

v_call: TRBV25-1
d_call: -
clone_size: -
j_call: TRBJ1-1
cdr3_nt: TGTGCCAGCAGTGTACAGAGGAACACTGAAGCTTTCTTT
cdr3_aa: CASSVQRNTEAFF

v_call: TRBV25-1
d_call: -
clone_size: -
j_call: TRBJ1-1
cdr3_nt: TGTGCCAGCAGTGAATTTAGGAACACTGAAGCTTTCTTT
cdr3_aa: CASSEFRNTEAFF

v_call: TRBV5-1
d_call: TRBD1
clone_size: few
j_call: TRBJ1-5
cdr3_nt: TGCGCCAGCAGCGCCGGGACAGATACTTATCAGCCCCAGCATTTT
cdr3_aa: CASSAGTDTYQPQHF

v_call: TRBV5-4
d_call: TRBD2
clone_size: -
j_call: TRBJ2-2
cdr3_nt: TGTGCCTGCTTTAGCGGGAGAGGGAAAACCGGGGAGCTGTTTTTT
cdr3_aa: CACFSGRGKTGELFF

v_call: TRBV5-1
d_call: -
clone_size: once
j_call: TRBJ1-3
cdr3_nt: TGCGCCAGCAGCTTGGGACACCAGTCCTACGGAAACACCATATATTTT
cdr3_aa: CASSLGHQSYGNTIYF